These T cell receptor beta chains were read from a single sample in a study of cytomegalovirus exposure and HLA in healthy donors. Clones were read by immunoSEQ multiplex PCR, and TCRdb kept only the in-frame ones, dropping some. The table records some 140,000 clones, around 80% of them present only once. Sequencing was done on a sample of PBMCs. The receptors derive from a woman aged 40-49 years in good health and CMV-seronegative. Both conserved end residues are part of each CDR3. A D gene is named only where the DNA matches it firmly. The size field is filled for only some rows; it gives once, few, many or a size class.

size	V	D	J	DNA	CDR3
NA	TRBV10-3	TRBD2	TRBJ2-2	TGTGCCATCAACCGAGGACTAGCGGGAGTGGACGGGGAGCTGTTTTTT	CAINRGLAGVDGELFF
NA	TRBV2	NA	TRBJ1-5	TGTGCCAGCAGTGAAAGGTCCCAGGTCCAGCCCCAGCATTTT	CASSERSQVQPQHF
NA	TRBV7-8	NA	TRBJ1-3	TGTGCCAGCAGCTTCACAGGAGTCTCTGGAAACACCATATATTTT	CASSFTGVSGNTIYF
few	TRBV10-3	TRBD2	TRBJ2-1	TGTGCCATCAGTACTAGCGGCGAAGAGCAGTTCTTC	CAISTSGEEQFF
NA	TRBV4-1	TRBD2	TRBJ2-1	TGCGCCAGCAGCCATACTAGCGGGGCCCTCAATGAGCAGTTCTTC	CASSHTSGALNEQFF
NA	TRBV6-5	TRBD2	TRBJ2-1	TGTGCCAGCAGTTACTCGACTAGCGGGAGGGTTAATGAGCAGTTCTTC	CASSYSTSGRVNEQFF
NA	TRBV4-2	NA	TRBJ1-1	TGTGCCAGCAGCCAAGTCCCCTCCAGCACTGAAGCTTTCTTT	CASSQVPSSTEAFF
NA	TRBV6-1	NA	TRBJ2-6	TGTGCCAGCAGTGAGAGGCTCTCTGGGGCCAACGTCCTGACTTTC	CASSERLSGANVLTF
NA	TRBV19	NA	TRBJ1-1	TGTGCCAGTAGTATAGACGCGGGAGGCACTGAAGCTTTCTTT	CASSIDAGGTEAFF
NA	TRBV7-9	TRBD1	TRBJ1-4	TGTGCCAGCAGCCTGGGGGTCGGGACAGGGGGCACTAATGAAAAACTGTTTTTT	CASSLGVGTGGTNEKLFF
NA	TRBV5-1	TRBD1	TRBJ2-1	TGCGCCAGCAGCGCGCAGGGGGATCCCTACAATGAGCAGTTCTTC	CASSAQGDPYNEQFF
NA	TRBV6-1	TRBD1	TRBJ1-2	TGTGCCAGCAGTGAAACAGGGGGCAATGGCTACACCTTC	CASSETGGNGYTF
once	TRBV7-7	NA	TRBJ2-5	TGTGCTAGCAGCCTCGCGGGGACGGGACAAGAGACCCAGTACTTC	CASSLAGTGQETQYF
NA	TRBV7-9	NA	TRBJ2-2	TGTGCCAGCAGCTCTCGTGGGCCCAGGGGTAATTATGCCGGGGAGCTGTTTTTT	CASSSRGPRGNYAGELFF
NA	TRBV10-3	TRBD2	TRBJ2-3	TGTGCCATCAGTCCTAGCGGGAGCACAGATACGCAGTATTTT	CAISPSGSTDTQYF
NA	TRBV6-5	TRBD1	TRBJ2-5	TGTGCCAGCAGGGGGGGCAGGGGGCGATTGGAGACCCAGTACTTC	CASRGGRGRLETQYF
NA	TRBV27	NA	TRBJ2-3	TGTGCCAGCAGTCAATTCACAGATACGCAGTATTTT	CASSQFTDTQYF
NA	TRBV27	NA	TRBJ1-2	TGTGCCAGCAGTTTATCGGGAGGTTATGGCTACACCTTC	CASSLSGGYGYTF
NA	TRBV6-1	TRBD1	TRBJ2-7	TGTGCCAGCAGTGCTGACAGGGGCTACGAGCAGTACTTC	CASSADRGYEQYF
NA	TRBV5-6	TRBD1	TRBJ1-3	TGTGCCAGCAGCTTGGCAGACAGGGGGCCCGGAAACACCATATATTTT	CASSLADRGPGNTIYF
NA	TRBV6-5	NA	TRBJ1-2	TGTGCCAGCAGTCAAGGGCGGGGGGGCTACACCTTC	CASSQGRGGYTF
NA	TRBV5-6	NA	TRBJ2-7	TGTGCCAGCAGCCGGGACAAGGGCGGCGGCGAGCAGTACTTC	CASSRDKGGGEQYF
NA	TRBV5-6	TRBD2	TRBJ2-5	TGTGCCAGCAGCTGGCCCCGGTCGACTAGCGGGGCCCGGGAGACCCAGTACTTC	CASSWPRSTSGARETQYF
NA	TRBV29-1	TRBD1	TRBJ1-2	TGCAGCGCCGGGACAGATGGCTACACCTTC	CSAGTDGYTF
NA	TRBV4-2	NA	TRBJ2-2	TGTGCCAGCAGCCAAGATAAAGCGACTACAAACACCGGGGAGCTGTTTTTT	CASSQDKATTNTGELFF
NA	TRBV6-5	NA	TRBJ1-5	TGTGCCAGCAGTTACTTGGCAGGGTCGCAGCCCCAGCATTTT	CASSYLAGSQPQHF
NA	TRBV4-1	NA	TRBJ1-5	TGCGCCAGCAGCCAAGAGGGTGCAGGGGACGGCTTAAAGCCCCAGCATTTT	CASSQEGAGDGLKPQHF
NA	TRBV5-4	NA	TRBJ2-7	TGTGCCAGCAGCTTGGAGGTAGCCGAGCAGTACTTC	CASSLEVAEQYF
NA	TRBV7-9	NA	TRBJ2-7	TGTGCCAGCACCCCGACAGAGGTCTACGAGCAGTACTTC	CASTPTEVYEQYF